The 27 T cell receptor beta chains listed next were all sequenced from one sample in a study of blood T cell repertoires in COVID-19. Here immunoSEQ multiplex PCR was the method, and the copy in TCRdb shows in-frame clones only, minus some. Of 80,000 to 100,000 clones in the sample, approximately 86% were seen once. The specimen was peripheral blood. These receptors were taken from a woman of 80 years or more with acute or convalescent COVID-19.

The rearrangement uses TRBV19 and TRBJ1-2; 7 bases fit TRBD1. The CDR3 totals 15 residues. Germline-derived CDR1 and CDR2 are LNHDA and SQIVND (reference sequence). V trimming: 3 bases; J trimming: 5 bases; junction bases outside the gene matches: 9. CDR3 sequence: CASSIWQGVLYGYTF. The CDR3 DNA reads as TGTGCCAGTAGTATTTGGCAGGGGGTTTTATATGGCTACACCTTC. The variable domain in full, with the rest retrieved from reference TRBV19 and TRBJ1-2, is DGGITQSPKYLFRKEGQNVTLSCEQNLNHDAMYWYRQDPGQGLRLIYYSQIVNDFQKGDIAEGYSVSREKKESFPLTVTSAQKNPTAFYLCASSIWQGVLYGYTFGSGTRLTVV.

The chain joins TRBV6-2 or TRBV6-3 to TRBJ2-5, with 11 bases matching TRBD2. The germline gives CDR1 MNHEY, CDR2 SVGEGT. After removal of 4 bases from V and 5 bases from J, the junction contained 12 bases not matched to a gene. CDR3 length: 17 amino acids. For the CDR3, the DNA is TGTGCCAGCAGTTCGGTCCTAGCGGGGGGCAAGGGTGAGACCCAGTACTTC. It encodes CASSSVLAGGKGETQYF.

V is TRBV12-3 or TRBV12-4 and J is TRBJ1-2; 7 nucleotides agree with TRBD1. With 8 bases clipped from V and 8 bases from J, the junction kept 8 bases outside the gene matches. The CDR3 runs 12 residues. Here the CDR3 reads CASRDRVGGYTF. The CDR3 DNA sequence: TGTGCCAGCCGTGACAGGGTCGGGGGCTACACCTTC.

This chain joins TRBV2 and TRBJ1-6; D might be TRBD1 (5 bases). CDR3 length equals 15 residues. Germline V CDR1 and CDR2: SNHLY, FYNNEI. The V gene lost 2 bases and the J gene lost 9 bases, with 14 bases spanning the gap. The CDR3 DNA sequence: TGTGCCAGCAGTGAACAACGGGGGATCGGTTCACCCCTCCACTTT. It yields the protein CASSEQRGIGSPLHF.

The CDR3 reads CASSQEAYEQYF. CDR3 bases: TGTGCCAGCAGTCAGGAAGCCTACGAGCAGTACTTC. The chain carries TRBV2 and TRBJ2-7; unclear D gene. V was pared by 5 bases and J by 2 bases, with 7 bases between. The germline gives CDR1 SNHLY, CDR2 FYNNEI. The CDR3 runs 12 residues. The full variable domain, with the rest looked up from reference TRBV2 and TRBJ2-7, is EPEVTQTPSHQVTQMGQEVILRCVPISNHLYFYWYRQILGQKVEFLVSFYNNEISEKSEIFDDQFSVERPDGSNFTLKIRSTKLEDSAMYFCASSQEAYEQYFGPGTRLTVT.

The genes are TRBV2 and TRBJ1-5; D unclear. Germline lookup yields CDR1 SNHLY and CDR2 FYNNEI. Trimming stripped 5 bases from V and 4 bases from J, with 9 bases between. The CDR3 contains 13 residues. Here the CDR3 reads CASSPDTNQPQHF. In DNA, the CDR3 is TGTGCCAGCAGTCCTGACACGAATCAGCCCCAGCATTTT.

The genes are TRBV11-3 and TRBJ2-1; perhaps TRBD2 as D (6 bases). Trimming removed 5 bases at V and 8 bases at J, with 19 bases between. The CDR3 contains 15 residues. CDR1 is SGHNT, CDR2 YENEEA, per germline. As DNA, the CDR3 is TGTGCCAGCAGCCCCCGGCGGGGCCCCGCGGATGAGCAGTTCTTC. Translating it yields CASSPRRGPADEQFF.

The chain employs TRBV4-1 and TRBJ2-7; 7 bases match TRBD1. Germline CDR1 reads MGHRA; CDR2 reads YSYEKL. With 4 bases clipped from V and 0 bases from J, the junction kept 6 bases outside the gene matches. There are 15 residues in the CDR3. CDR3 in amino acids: CASSLQTGSSYEQYF. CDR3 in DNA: TGCGCCAGCAGCCTACAGACAGGGAGCTCCTACGAGCAGTACTTC.

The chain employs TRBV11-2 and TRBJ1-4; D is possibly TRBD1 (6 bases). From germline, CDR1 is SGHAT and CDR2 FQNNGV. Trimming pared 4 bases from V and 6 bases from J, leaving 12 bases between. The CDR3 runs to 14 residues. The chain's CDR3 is CASSSGTSDEKLFF. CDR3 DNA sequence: TGTGCCAGCAGCTCCGGGACAAGTGATGAAAAACTGTTTTTT.

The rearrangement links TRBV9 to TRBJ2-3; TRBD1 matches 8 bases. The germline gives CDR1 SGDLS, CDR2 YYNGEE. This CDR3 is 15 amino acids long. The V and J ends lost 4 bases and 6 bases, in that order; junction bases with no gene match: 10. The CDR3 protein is CASSSTGGRTDTQYF. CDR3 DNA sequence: TGTGCCAGCAGCTCAACAGGGGGGAGGACCGATACGCAGTATTTT.

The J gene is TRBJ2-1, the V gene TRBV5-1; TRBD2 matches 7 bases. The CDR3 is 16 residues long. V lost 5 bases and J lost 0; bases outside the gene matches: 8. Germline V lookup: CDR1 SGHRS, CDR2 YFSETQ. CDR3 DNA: TGCGCCAGCAGGCGGCTAGCGGACGCCTCCTACAATGAGCAGTTCTTC. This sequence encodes CASRRLADASYNEQFF.

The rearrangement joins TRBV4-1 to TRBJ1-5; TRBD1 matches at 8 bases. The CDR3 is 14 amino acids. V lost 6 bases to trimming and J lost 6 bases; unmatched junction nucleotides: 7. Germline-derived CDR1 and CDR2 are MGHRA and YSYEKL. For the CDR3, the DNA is TGCGCCAGCAGGGAGACAGGGGATGGTCAGCCCCAGCATTTT. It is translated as CASRETGDGQPQHF.

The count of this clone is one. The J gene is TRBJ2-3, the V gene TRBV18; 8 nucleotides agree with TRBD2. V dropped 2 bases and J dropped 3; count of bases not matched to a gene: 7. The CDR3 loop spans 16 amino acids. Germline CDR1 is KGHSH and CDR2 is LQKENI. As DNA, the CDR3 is TGTGCCAGCTCACCATTTGCGGGGGGACGGACAGATACGCAGTATTTT. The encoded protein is CASSPFAGGRTDTQYF. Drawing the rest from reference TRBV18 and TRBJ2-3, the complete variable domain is NAGVMQNPRHLVRRRGQEARLRCSPMKGHSHVYWYRQLPEEGLKFMVYLQKENIIDESGMPKERFSAEFPKEGPSILRIQQVVRGDSAAYFCASSPFAGGRTDTQYFGPGTRLTVL.

This CDR3 reads CASGRLDGASGNTIYF. CDR3 DNA: TGTGCTAGTGGGCGCCTAGATGGGGCCTCTGGAAACACCATATATTTT. The gene calls are TRBV12-5 and TRBJ1-3, with D perhaps TRBD1 (5 bases). With 6 bases removed from V and 0 bases from J, the gap between germline ends came to 15 bases. The CDR3 runs to 16 residues. Germline V gene lookup returns CDR1 LGHNT and CDR2 FRNRAP.

The CDR3 here is CASSIDGLAGGTGELFF. CDR3 nucleotides: TGTGCCAGTAGTATAGATGGCCTAGCGGGGGGCACCGGGGAGCTGTTTTTT. The V call is TRBV19, the J call TRBJ2-2, with 11 bases that match TRBD2. This CDR3 is built from 17 residues. With 0 bases clipped from V and 4 bases from J, the junction kept 4 bases outside the gene matches. The germline V gene has CDR1 LNHDA and CDR2 SQIVND (reference sequence).

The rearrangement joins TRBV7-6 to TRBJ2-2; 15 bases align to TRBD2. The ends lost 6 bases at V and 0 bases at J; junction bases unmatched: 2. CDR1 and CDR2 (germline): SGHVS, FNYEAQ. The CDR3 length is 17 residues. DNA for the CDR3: TGTGCCAGCAGTAGGACTAGCGGGGGGGCGAACACCGGGGAGCTGTTTTTT. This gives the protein CASSRTSGGANTGELFF.

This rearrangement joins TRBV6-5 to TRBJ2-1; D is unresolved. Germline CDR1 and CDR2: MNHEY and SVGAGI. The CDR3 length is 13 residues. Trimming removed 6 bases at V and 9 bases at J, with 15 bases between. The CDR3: CASRLDSVSEQFF. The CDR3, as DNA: TGTGCCAGCAGACTCGACTCCGTGAGTGAGCAGTTCTTC.

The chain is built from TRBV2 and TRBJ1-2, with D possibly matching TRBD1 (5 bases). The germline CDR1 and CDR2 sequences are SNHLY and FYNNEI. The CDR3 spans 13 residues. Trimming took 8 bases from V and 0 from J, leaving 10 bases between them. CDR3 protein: CASGAGTNYGYTF. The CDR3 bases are TGTGCCAGCGGTGCAGGGACTAACTATGGCTACACCTTC.

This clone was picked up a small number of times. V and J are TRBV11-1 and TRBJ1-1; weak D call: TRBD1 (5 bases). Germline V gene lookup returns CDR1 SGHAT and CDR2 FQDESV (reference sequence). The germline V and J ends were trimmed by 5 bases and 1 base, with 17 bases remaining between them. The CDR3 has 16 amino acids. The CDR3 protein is CASSQSLRQSNTEAFF. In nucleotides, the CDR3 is TGTGCCAGCAGCCAATCTCTTAGACAGTCGAACACTGAAGCTTTCTTT.

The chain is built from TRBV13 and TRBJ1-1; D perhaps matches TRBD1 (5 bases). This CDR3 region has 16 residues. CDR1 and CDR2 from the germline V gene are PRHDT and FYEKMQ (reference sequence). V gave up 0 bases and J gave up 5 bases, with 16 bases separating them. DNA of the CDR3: TGTGCCAGCAGCTTAGGCCTCGGGGGTGTCGGTACTGAAGCTTTCTTT. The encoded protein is CASSLGLGGVGTEAFF.

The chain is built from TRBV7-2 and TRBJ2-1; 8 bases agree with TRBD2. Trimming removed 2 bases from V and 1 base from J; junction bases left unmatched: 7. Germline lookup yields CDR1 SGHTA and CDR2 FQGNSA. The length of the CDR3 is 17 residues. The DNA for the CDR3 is TGTGCCAGCAGCTTATTGTTCGGGGGGGCGTCCTACAATGAGCAGTTCTTC. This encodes CASSLLFGGASYNEQFF.

The CDR3 sequence is CASSLAPGAGYTF. In DNA, the CDR3 is TGCGCCAGCAGCTTGGCCCCAGGGGCCGGCTACACCTTC. The rearrangement links TRBV5-1 to TRBJ1-2, with a possible D match to TRBD1 (6 bases). The V end was cut by 0 bases, the J end by 8 bases, with 11 bases between. The CDR3 is made up of 13 amino acids. Germline CDR1 reads SGHRS; CDR2 reads YFSETQ.

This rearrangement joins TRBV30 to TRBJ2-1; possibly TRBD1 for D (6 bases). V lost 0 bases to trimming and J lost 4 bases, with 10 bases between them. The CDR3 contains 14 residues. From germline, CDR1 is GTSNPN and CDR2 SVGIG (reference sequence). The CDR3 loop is CAWSVLGQYNEQFF. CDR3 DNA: TGTGCCTGGAGTGTACTTGGACAGTACAATGAGCAGTTCTTC.

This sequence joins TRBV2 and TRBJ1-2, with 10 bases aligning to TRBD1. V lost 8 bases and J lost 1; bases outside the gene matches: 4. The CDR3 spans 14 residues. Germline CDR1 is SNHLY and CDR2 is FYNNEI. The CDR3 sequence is CASGGQGHNYGYTF. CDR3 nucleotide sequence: TGTGCCAGCGGGGGACAGGGGCATAACTATGGCTACACCTTC.

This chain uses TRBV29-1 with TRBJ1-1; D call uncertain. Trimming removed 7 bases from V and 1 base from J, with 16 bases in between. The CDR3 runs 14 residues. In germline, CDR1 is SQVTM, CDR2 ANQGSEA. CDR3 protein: CSAVPLLRNTEAFF. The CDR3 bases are TGCAGCGCGGTTCCTCTCCTCCGGAACACTGAAGCTTTCTTT. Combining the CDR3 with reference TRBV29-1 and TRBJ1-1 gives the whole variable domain SAVISQKPSRDICQRGTSLTIQCQVDSQVTMMFWYRQQPGQSLTLIATANQGSEATYESGFVIDKFPISRPNLTFSTLTVSNMSPEDSSIYLCSAVPLLRNTEAFFGQGTRLTVV.

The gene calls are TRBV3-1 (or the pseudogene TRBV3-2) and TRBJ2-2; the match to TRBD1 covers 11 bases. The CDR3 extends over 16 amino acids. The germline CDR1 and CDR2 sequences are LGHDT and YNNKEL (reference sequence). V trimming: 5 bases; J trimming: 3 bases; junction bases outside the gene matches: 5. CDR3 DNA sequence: TGTGCCAGCAGCGCGCGGGACAGGGGGTACACCGGGGAGCTGTTTTTT. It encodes CASSARDRGYTGELFF.

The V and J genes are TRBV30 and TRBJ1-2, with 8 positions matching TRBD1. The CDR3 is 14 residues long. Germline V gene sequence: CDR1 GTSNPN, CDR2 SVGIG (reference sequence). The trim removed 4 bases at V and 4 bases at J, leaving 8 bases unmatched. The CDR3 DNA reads TGTGCCTGGATCCGAACCGGGACAGGCTATGGCTACACCTTC. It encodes CAWIRTGTGYGYTF. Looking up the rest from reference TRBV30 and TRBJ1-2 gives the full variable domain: SQTIHQWPATLVQPVGSPLSLECTVEGTSNPNLYWYRQAAGRGLQLLFYSVGIGQISSEVPQNLSASRPQDRQFILSSKKLLLSDSGFYLCAWIRTGTGYGYTFGSGTRLTVV.